Presented here are 9 T cell receptor beta chains from one specimen sequenced in a study of control samples from healthy donors and cancer patients. Libraries were prepared by immunoSEQ multiplex PCR; TCRdb keeps only in-frame clonotypes and omits some of them. The data contain more than 95,000 clones, about 90% of them singletons. The sequencing sample was made of blood. These receptors originate from a young man in good health.

The CDR3 spells CASSLATGSEAFF. The DNA for the CDR3 is TGTGCCAGCAGCTTAGCCACAGGGAGCGAAGCTTTCTTT. The chain joins TRBV11-3 to TRBJ1-1, with D possibly matching TRBD1 (6 bases). Per the germline V gene, CDR1 is SGHNT and CDR2 is YENEEA. CDR3 length: 13 residues. V lost 1 base, J lost 8 bases, and 11 bases lay in between. Based on the CDR3 plus reference TRBV11-3 and TRBJ1-1, the full variable domain is EAGVVQSPRYKIIEKKQPVAFWCNPISGHNTLYWYLQNLGQGPELLIRYENEEAVDDSQLPKDRFSAERLKGVDSTLKIQPAELGDSAVYLCASSLATGSEAFFGQGTRLTVV.

The V and J genes are TRBV19 and TRBJ2-3; the D is unclear. The CDR3 loop spans 13 amino acids. Germline V gives CDR1 LNHDA, CDR2 SQIVND (reference sequence). Trimming removed 2 bases from V and 7 bases from J, with 10 bases in between. The CDR3 bases are TGTGCCAGTAGTATAAACTTCCTGAATACGCAGTATTTT. Its protein is CASSINFLNTQYF. The variable domain in full, with the rest retrieved from reference TRBV19 and TRBJ2-3, is DGGITQSPKYLFRKEGQNVTLSCEQNLNHDAMYWYRQDPGQGLRLIYYSQIVNDFQKGDIAEGYSVSREKKESFPLTVTSAQKNPTAFYLCASSINFLNTQYFGPGTRLTVL.

The genes are TRBV5-1 and TRBJ1-2; 7 positions match TRBD1. CDR1 and CDR2 (germline): SGHRS, YFSETQ. CDR3 length: 18 residues. V lost 5 bases, J lost 4 bases, and 20 bases stayed unmatched. The CDR3 DNA reads as TGCGCCAGCAGTCTCACTCCCCCCCCTGATTCAGGGGGCTATGGCTACACCTTC. This codes for CASSLTPPPDSGGYGYTF.

The rearrangement uses TRBV5-6 and TRBJ1-5; D perhaps matches TRBD1 (6 bases). Germline loops: CDR1 SGHDT, CDR2 YYEEEE. V was shortened by 3 bases and J by 6 bases, with 13 bases between the two germline ends. This CDR3 is 14 amino acids long. This CDR3 is CASSYGTTRQPQHF. CDR3 bases: TGTGCCAGCAGCTACGGGACAACGCGTCAGCCCCAGCATTTT.

This clone was seen a handful of times. The chain links TRBV2 to TRBJ1-5, with D unresolved. V was trimmed by 3 bases and J by 1 base, leaving 10 bases between them. The germline V gene has CDR1 SNHLY and CDR2 FYNNEI. This CDR3 comprises 15 residues. CDR3 sequence reads: CASSEGILSNQPQHF. The CDR3 coding sequence is TGTGCCAGCAGTGAGGGAATTCTAAGCAATCAGCCCCAGCATTTT.

The chain has TRBV30 and TRBJ1-6; D gene unclear. The V end was cut by 6 bases, the J end by 7 bases, with 16 bases between. This CDR3 region has 14 residues. Germline V gives CDR1 GTSNPN, CDR2 SVGIG (reference sequence). CDR3 protein: CACPLDRKNSPLHF. Written as DNA, the CDR3 is TGTGCCTGCCCCCTCGACCGTAAGAATTCACCCCTCCACTTT. The full variable domain, completed using reference TRBV30 and TRBJ1-6, is SQTIHQWPATLVQPVGSPLSLECTVEGTSNPNLYWYRQAAGRGLQLLFYSVGIGQISSEVPQNLSASRPQDRQFILSSKKLLLSDSGFYLCACPLDRKNSPLHFGNGTRLTVT.

The chain uses TRBV5-1 and TRBJ2-5, with D possibly being TRBD2 (5 bases). Germline V CDR1 and CDR2: SGHRS, YFSETQ. Trimming took off 7 bases at V and 2 bases at J, with 15 bases between the two ends. The CDR3 totals 14 residues. CDR3 coding DNA: TGCGCCAGCGCGACGATGACGGGGCAAGAGACCCAGTACTTC. Translated, it gives CASATMTGQETQYF.

The CDR3 here is CAISEYRGAESPLHF. The CDR3 DNA reads as TGTGCCATCAGTGAGTACCGGGGAGCGGAGTCACCCCTCCACTTT. The rearrangement uses TRBV10-3 and TRBJ1-6; D gene uncertain. This CDR3 contains 15 residues. V was pared by 1 base and J by 10 bases, with 14 bases between. The V gene's germline CDR1 is ENHRY and CDR2 SYGVKD.

The table lists this clone with a few counts. The CDR3 region is CASRSSGGGNTIYF. The DNA of the CDR3 is TGTGCCAGCAGATCATCAGGGGGAGGAAACACCATATATTTT. The genes are TRBV5-6 and TRBJ1-3; 7 bases are a match to TRBD1. Trimming cost V 5 bases and J 4 bases; bases outside gene matches: 6. CDR1 SGHDT and CDR2 YYEEEE come from the germline V gene. This CDR3 is 14 amino acids long.